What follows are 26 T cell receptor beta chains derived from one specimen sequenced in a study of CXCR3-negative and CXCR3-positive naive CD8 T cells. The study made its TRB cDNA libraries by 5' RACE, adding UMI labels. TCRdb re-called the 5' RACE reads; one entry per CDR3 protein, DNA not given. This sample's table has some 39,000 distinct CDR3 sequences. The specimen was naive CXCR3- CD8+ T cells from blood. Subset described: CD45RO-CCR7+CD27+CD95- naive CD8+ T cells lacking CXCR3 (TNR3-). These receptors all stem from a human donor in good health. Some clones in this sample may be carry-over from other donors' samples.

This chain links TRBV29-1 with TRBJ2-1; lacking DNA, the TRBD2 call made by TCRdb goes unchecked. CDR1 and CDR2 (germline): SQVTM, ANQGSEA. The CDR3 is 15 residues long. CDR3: CSVVGTSGTYNEQFF.

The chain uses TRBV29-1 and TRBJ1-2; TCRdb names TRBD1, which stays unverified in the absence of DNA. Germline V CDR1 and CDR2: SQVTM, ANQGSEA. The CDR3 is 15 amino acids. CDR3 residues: CSVLVAGTGNYGYTF. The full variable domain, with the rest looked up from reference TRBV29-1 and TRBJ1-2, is SAVISQKPSRDICQRGTSLTIQCQVDSQVTMMFWYRQQPGQSLTLIATANQGSEATYESGFVIDKFPISRPNLTFSTLTVSNMSPEDSSIYLCSVLVAGTGNYGYTFGSGTRLTVV.

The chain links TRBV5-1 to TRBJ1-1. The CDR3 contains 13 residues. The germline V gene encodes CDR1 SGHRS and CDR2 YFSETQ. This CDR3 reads CASSFFGRDEAFF.

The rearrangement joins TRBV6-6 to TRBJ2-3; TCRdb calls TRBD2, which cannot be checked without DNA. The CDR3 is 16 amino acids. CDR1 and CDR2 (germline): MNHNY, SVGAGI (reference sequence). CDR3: CASSTSGGLQKDTQYF.

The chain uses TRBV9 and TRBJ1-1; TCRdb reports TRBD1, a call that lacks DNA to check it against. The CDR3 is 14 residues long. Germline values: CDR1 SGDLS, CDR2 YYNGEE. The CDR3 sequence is CASSRYRGGTEAFF.

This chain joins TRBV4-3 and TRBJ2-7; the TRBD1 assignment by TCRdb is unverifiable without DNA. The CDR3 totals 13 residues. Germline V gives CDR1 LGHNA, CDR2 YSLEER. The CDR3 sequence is CASSAGQVDEQYF.

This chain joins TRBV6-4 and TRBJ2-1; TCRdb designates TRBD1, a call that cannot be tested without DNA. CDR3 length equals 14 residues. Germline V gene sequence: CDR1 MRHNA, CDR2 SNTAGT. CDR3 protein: CASSDSGTANEQFF.

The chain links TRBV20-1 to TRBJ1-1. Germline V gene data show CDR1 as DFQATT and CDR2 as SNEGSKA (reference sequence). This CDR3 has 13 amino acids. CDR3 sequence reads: CSAGGTGHTEAFF.

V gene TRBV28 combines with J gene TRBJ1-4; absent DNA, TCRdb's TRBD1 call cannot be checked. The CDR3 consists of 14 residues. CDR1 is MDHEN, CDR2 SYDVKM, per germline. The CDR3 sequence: CASSLMGEQEKLFF.

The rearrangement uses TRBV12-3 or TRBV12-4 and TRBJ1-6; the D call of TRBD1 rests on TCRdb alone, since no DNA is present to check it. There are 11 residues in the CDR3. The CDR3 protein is CASSDSSPLHF.

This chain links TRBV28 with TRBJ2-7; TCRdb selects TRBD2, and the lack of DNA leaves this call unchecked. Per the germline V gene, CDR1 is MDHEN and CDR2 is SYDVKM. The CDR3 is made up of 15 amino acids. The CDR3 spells CASSPVAGGFYEQYF.

CDR3 region: CAIRRTSGGDSYNEQFF. J is TRBJ2-1 and V is TRBV10-3; without DNA, the TCRdb call of TRBD2 cannot be checked. Germline CDR1 ENHRY, CDR2 SYGVKD. CDR3 length: 17 amino acids.

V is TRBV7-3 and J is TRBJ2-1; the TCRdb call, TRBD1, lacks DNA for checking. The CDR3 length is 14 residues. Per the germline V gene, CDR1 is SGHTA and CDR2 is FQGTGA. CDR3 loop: CASSLQGAGNEQFF.

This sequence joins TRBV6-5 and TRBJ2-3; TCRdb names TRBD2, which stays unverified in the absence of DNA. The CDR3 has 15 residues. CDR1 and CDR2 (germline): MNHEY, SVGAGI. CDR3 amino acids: CATLGLAGSTDTQYF.

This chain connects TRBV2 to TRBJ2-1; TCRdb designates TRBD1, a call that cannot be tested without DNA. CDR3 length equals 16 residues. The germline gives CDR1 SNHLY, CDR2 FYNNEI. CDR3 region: CASKVPGGPSYNEQFF.

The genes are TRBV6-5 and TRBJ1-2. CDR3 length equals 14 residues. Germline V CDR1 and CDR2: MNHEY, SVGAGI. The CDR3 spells CASSYTAEDSGYTF.

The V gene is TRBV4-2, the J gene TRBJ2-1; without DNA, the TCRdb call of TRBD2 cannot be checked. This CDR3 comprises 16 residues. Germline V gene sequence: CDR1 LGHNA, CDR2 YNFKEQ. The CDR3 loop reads CASSQDFLAGDNEQFF.

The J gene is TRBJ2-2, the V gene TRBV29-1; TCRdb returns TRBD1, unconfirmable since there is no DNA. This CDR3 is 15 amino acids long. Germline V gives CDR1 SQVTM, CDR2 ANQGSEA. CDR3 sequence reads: CSVEGEDRDTGELFF.

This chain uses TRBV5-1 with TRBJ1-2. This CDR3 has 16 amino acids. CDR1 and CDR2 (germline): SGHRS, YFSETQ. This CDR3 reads CASSLGETSELYGYTF.

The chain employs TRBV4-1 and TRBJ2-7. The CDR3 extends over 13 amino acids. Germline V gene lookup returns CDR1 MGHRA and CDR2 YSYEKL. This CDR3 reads CASSQDRFYEQYF.

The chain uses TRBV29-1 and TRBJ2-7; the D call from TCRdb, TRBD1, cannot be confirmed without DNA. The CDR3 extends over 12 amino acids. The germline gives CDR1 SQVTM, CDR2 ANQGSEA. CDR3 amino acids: CSVRTDPQEQYF.

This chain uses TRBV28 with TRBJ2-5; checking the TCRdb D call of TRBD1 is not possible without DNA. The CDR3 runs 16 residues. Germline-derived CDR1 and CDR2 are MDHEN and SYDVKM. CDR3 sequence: CASSQGLGGAEETQYF.

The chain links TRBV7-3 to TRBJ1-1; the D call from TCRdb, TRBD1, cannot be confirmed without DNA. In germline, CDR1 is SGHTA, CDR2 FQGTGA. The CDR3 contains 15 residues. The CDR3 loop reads CASSPSTELNTEAFF.

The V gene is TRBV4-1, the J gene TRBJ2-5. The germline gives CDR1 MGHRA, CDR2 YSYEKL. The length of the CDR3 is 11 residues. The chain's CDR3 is CASRGLETQYF.

This CDR3 is CASSFPRQGDEQFF. The chain joins TRBV28 to TRBJ2-1; TCRdb's D call of TRBD1 is untestable without DNA. The CDR3 contains 14 residues. The germline V gene has CDR1 MDHEN and CDR2 SYDVKM.

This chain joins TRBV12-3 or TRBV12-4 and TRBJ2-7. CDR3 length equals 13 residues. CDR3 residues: CASSTLDNGEQYF.